This TCR beta chain was identified during a study of blood T cell repertoires in COVID-19. In the authors' methods: From reference gene primer amplification, estimates of nucleated cell counts were derived. The table came from immunoSEQ multiplex PCR; TCRdb's copy has only in-frame clones and leaves some out. The D gene and trimming were derived from the DNA, and the V and J assignments and clone size from that table. The sample records roughly 150,000 clones, approximately 90% being singletons. Germline CDR1 MDHEN, CDR2 SYDVKM. Trimming stripped 6 bases from V and 6 bases from J, with 14 bases between. This CDR3 spans 13 amino acids.

The material sequenced was peripheral blood. The V call is TRBV28, the J call TRBJ1-2; TRBD1 is a possible D gene (6 bases). The TCR comes from a man aged 50 to 59 who had recovered from COVID-19. The CDR3 loop reads CASRVMGANGYTF. In DNA, the CDR3 is TGTGCCAGCAGGGTTATGGGGGCTAATGGCTACACCTTC.